This T cell receptor beta chain derives from a study of Graves' ophthalmopathy and Graves' hyperthyroidism. CDR3 regions of TCR beta were amplified from RNA transcripts. HTBI primers served in a first-round RT-PCR, which a second-round multiplex PCR followed. TCRdb processed the multiplex PCR reads anew with MiXCR; each CDR3 protein has one entry. Seen here are about half a million distinct CDR3 sequences, approximately 15% observed once, and the top ten hold about 10%. This clonotype appeared many times. The antigen is not known. Germline V gene data show CDR1 as MNHEY and CDR2 as SVGAGI. The trim removed 5 bases at V and 3 bases at J, leaving 5 bases unmatched. The CDR3 totals 14 residues. General observations from the study: The blood repertoire also included most expanded thyroid clonotypes above 0.001 frequency.

This receptor was obtained from a woman younger than 45 with Graves' ophthalmopathy. Sample: blood. The chain recombines TRBV6-5 with TRBJ1-2; 8 positions agree with TRBD1. CDR3 nucleotide sequence: TGTGCCAGCAGTCGACAGGGGCCGGACTATGGCTACACCTTC. It yields the protein CASSRQGPDYGYTF.